Listed below are T cell receptor beta chains from one sample, sequenced in a study of T cells in localized non-small cell lung cancer. Sequencing used immunoSEQ multiplex PCR; TCRdb keeps in-frame clones, though not all of them. Among 11,000 or so clones listed, approximately 31% were seen once. The sequenced sample was lung tumor tissue, obtained before any cancer treatment. The receptors stem from a man aged 35-69 years with stage I lung adenocarcinoma. The CDR3 runs from the conserved cysteine through the conserved F or W.

CDR3,J,V
CASSLRSDSRLTDTQYF,TRBJ2-3,TRBV5-1
CASSYDRENSPLHF,TRBJ1-6,TRBV6-8
CASSVDHGENTIYF,TRBJ1-3,TRBV9
CAWSVEIMNTEAFF,TRBJ1-1,TRBV30
CASSVLQEETQYF,TRBJ2-5,TRBV9
CASSQVLRTVNTGELFF,TRBJ2-2,TRBV4-1
CASSLGQGTETQYF,TRBJ2-5,TRBV11-3
CASSRGDFADSYEQYF,TRBJ2-7,TRBV11-3
CASSLEDPAWGNEQFF,TRBJ2-1,TRBV5-1
CASRTGRTREKLFF,TRBJ1-4,TRBV5-1
CAIRGLVGPSSYNSPLHF,TRBJ1-6,TRBV10-3
CASTESATILLNRGAFF,TRBJ1-1,TRBV19
CASSLGPGEEDGYTF,TRBJ1-2,TRBV11-3
CASSGGQGSYNEQFF,TRBJ2-1,TRBV5-1
CASTPTGKSPLHF,TRBJ1-6,TRBV19
CASSYWTGDEKLFF,TRBJ1-4,TRBV6-8
CASSVAPTGQETQYF,TRBJ2-5,TRBV9
CASFSEVFLSPAFF,TRBJ1-1,TRBV6-8
CASSPRPNLPLSYEQYF,TRBJ2-7,TRBV19
CASTLKGAAYNEKLFF,TRBJ1-4,TRBV9
CSVGAAANTGELFF,TRBJ2-2,TRBV29-1
CASSDVGQAGAGANVLTF,TRBJ2-6,TRBV25-1
CASSGTIGSHEQYF,TRBJ2-7,TRBV6-8
CASSSGQGLSTDTQYF,TRBJ2-3,TRBV11-3
CASSSTSGYEQYF,TRBJ2-7,TRBV2
CASSLEGQGFEQYF,TRBJ2-7,TRBV5-1
CSVEGGQGGYGYTF,TRBJ1-2,TRBV29-1
CASSGLGGEQPQHF,TRBJ1-5,TRBV2
CASKAGQVLTGELFF,TRBJ2-2,TRBV18
CASSYGPQPQHF,TRBJ1-5,TRBV6-8
CASSNGRTISHAEQFF,TRBJ2-1,TRBV11-3
CASSISQDGTEAFF,TRBJ1-1,TRBV6-8
CASSVAIPGDPTSYEQYF,TRBJ2-7,TRBV9
CASSSARQGSNQPQHF,TRBJ1-5,TRBV28
CASSPPKDSLRAFF,TRBJ1-1,TRBV5-1
CASSSQPGQGYEQYF,TRBJ2-7,TRBV11-3
CASRSDPTEAFF,TRBJ1-1,TRBV6-8
CASSMGQSFVGEQFF,TRBJ2-1,TRBV11-3
CASSPSGGVYEQYF,TRBJ2-7,TRBV18
CSVPPGSGGGYGYTF,TRBJ1-2,TRBV29-1
CASSLVSGGANEQFF,TRBJ2-1,TRBV11-3
CAIRDDRVAYNEQFF,TRBJ2-1,TRBV6-8
CASSSRTGPYYNEQFF,TRBJ2-1,TRBV19
CASTQDLNQPQHF,TRBJ1-5,TRBV6-8
CASSSGQAFAHEQYF,TRBJ2-7,TRBV5-1
CASTGTFGRTNSPLHF,TRBJ1-6,TRBV6-8
CAWRQSIYGYTF,TRBJ1-2,TRBV30
CAWSTGPTSEKLFF,TRBJ1-4,TRBV30